A selection of T cell receptor beta chains follows, all from one sample in a study of cytomegalovirus exposure and HLA in healthy donors. Repertoires were generated with immunoSEQ multiplex PCR, while TCRdb's copy carries only in-frame clones and drops some. The sample comprises about 130,000 clones, around 92% of which are singletons, and around 3.3% rests with the top ten. The sequenced sample was PBMCs. Receptor source: a young man in good health and CMV-seronegative. The CDR3 runs from the conserved cysteine through the conserved F or W. D genes are given only for firm matches. Expanded clones are given a class, and other clones once, few, many or no size at all.

d_call | clone_size | j_call | v_call | cdr3_aa | cdr3_nt
. | . | TRBJ1-4 | TRBV5-5 | CASSLIYEKLFF | TGTGCCAGCAGCTTGATATATGAAAAACTGTTTTTT
TRBD1 | once | TRBJ1-4 | TRBV6-4 | CASRDTGGRGEKLFF | TGTGCCAGCAGGGATACAGGGGGCCGGGGTGAAAAACTGTTTTTT
TRBD1 | once | TRBJ1-6 | TRBV27 | CASRMTGENSPLHF | TGTGCCAGCAGGATGACAGGGGAAAATTCACCCCTCCACTTT
. | . | TRBJ1-2 | TRBV14 | CASSQAYAAPNYGYTF | TGTGCCAGCAGCCAAGCCTACGCGGCACCTAACTATGGCTACACCTTC
. | . | TRBJ2-5 | TRBV9 | CASSAGSLETQYF | TGTGCCAGCAGCGCCGGGTCACTCGAGACCCAGTACTTC
TRBD1 | . | TRBJ2-7 | TRBV5-6 | CASSLGDRGDEEQYF | TGTGCCAGCAGCTTAGGGGACAGGGGAGATGAGGAGCAGTACTTC
. | few | TRBJ2-7 | TRBV13 | CASREQGEQYF | TGTGCCAGCAGGGAGCAGGGGGAGCAGTACTTC
TRBD1 | . | TRBJ2-7 | TRBV5-4 | CASSSPPGQGSKQYF | TGTGCCAGCAGCTCGCCACCGGGACAGGGGTCAAAGCAGTACTTC
. | once | TRBJ2-2 | TRBV6-5 | CASSQQGTGELFF | TGTGCCAGCAGTCAACAGGGTACCGGGGAGCTGTTTTTT
TRBD1 | once | TRBJ2-5 | TRBV7-2 | CASSLGQGGKTQYF | TGTGCCAGCAGCTTGGGACAGGGCGGGAAGACCCAGTACTTC
. | . | TRBJ2-1 | TRBV19 | CASSIDVSGYNEQFF | TGTGCCAGTAGTATAGACGTCAGCGGGTACAATGAGCAGTTCTTC
. | . | TRBJ1-3 | TRBV27 | CASSVGGRGDTIYF | TGTGCCAGCAGTGTCGGGGGAAGAGGAGACACCATATATTTT
TRBD1 | . | TRBJ1-1 | TRBV7-8 | CASSFTQGARTEAFF | TGTGCCAGCAGCTTTACACAGGGGGCGAGAACTGAAGCTTTCTTT
. | . | TRBJ2-5 | TRBV29-1 | CSVSTRAQYF | TGCAGCGTTTCTACTAGGGCCCAGTACTTC
TRBD2 | . | TRBJ2-3 | TRBV28 | CASRSGTSGGVGDTQYF | TGTGCCAGCAGATCTGGGACTAGCGGGGGGGTTGGAGATACGCAGTATTTT
TRBD1 | . | TRBJ2-3 | TRBV7-9 | CASSTRRDRALTDTQYF | TGTGCCAGCAGCACCAGACGGGACAGAGCTTTAACAGATACGCAGTATTTT
TRBD1 | . | TRBJ2-7 | TRBV5-1 | CASSLVPPGQGQDEQYF | TGCGCCAGCAGCTTGGTCCCCCCGGGACAGGGGCAGGACGAGCAGTACTTC
. | . | TRBJ1-2 | TRBV4-1 | CASSPRENYGYTF | TGCGCCAGCAGCCCCCGGGAGAACTATGGCTACACCTTC
. | . | TRBJ1-6 | TRBV5-1 | CASSLGIGDSYNSPLHF | TGCGCCAGCAGCTTGGGTATAGGGGACTCGTATAATTCACCCCTCCACTTT
. | . | TRBJ1-1 | TRBV5-6 | CASSRRNGHGEAFF | TGTGCCAGCAGCCGCCGAAACGGACACGGCGAAGCTTTCTTT
. | . | TRBJ2-4 | TRBV4-1 | CASSQGLSADQFLNIQYF | TGCGCCAGCAGCCAAGGTCTTTCGGCGGATCAGTTCCTAAACATTCAGTACTTC
TRBD2 | once | TRBJ2-3 | TRBV29-1 | CSVPGTSSSTDTQYF | TGCAGCGTACCCGGGACTAGCTCTAGCACAGATACGCAGTATTTT
. | few | TRBJ2-2 | TRBV19 | CASRWGVETGELFF | TGTGCCAGTAGGTGGGGGGTGGAAACCGGGGAGCTGTTTTTT
. | . | TRBJ1-4 | TRBV29-1 | CSVAGTHNEKLFF | TGCAGCGTTGCCGGGACACACAATGAAAAACTGTTTTTT
. | once | TRBJ1-5 | TRBV7-6 | CASSLMQDQPQHF | TGTGCCAGCAGCTTAATGCAGGATCAGCCCCAGCATTTT
TRBD1 | . | TRBJ1-3 | TRBV19 | CASSSDRGRNTIYF | TGTGCCAGTAGTTCGGACAGGGGGAGAAACACCATATATTTT
TRBD1 | . | TRBJ1-1 | TRBV28 | CASADRVTEAFF | TGTGCCAGCGCCGACAGGGTGACTGAAGCTTTCTTT
TRBD2 | . | TRBJ2-1 | TRBV10-2 | CASLGLAGSSYNEQFF | TGCGCCAGCTTAGGACTAGCAGGATCCTCCTACAATGAGCAGTTCTTC
. | once | TRBJ2-7 | TRBV28 | CASSFTPTYEQYF | TGTGCCAGCAGTTTCACTCCCACCTACGAGCAGTACTTC
. | . | TRBJ2-5 | TRBV18 | CASSASSGARWTQYF | TGTGCCAGCTCAGCCTCCAGCGGTGCCCGGTGGACCCAGTACTTC
. | . | TRBJ2-7 | TRBV28 | CASRKGQYYEQYF | TGTGCCAGCCGTAAAGGACAGTACTACGAGCAGTACTTC
TRBD1 | few | TRBJ1-5 | TRBV28 | CASSLYAGGQPQHF | TGTGCCAGCAGTTTATATGCAGGGGGTCAGCCCCAGCATTTT
. | . | TRBJ1-2 | TRBV28 | CASSLSVREGYTF | TGTGCCAGCAGTTTATCGGTGAGGGAGGGCTACACCTTC
TRBD1 | . | TRBJ2-2 | TRBV6-5 | CASSYGQGAGELFF | TGTGCCAGCAGTTACGGACAGGGGGCCGGGGAGCTGTTTTTT
TRBD1 | . | TRBJ2-2 | TRBV6-4 | CASSDSNRGTGELFF | TGTGCCAGCAGTGACTCGAACAGGGGCACCGGGGAGCTGTTTTTT
TRBD1 | . | TRBJ2-7 | TRBV28 | CAITSGTAKYEQYF | TGTGCCATTACATCCGGGACAGCAAAATACGAGCAGTACTTC
. | . | TRBJ2-1 | TRBV5-1 | CASSLVVADEQFF | TGCGCCAGCAGCTTGGTGGTGGCCGATGAGCAGTTCTTC
. | once | TRBJ1-2 | TRBV4-1 | CASSQAPRVTDYGYTF | TGCGCCAGCAGCCAAGCCCCCCGGGTGACAGATTATGGCTACACCTTC
. | . | TRBJ2-5 | TRBV5-1 | CASSLGLRGAGETQYF | TGCGCCAGCAGCTTGGGCCTACGGGGGGCCGGAGAGACCCAGTACTTC
. | . | TRBJ2-3 | TRBV10-3 | CAISESTGTDTQYF | TGTGCCATCAGTGAGTCAACGGGTACAGATACGCAGTATTTT
TRBD1 | . | TRBJ1-6 | TRBV4-1 | CASSQSNGDRGFSPLHF | TGCGCCAGCAGCCAATCCAACGGGGACAGGGGTTTTTCACCCCTCCACTTT
. | . | TRBJ1-1 | TRBV4-2 | CASSQVRDTEAFF | TGTGCCAGCAGCCAAGTTCGGGACACTGAAGCTTTCTTT
. | . | TRBJ2-1 | TRBV5-1 | CASSRLGLRGQRAPENEQFF | TGCGCCAGCAGCCGACTCGGGCTGAGAGGACAGCGCGCTCCGGAGAATGAGCAGTTCTTC
TRBD1 | . | TRBJ2-5 | TRBV2 | CASSEARTGKETQYF | TGTGCCAGCAGTGAAGCAAGGACAGGGAAAGAGACCCAGTACTTC
. | . | TRBJ2-2 | TRBV10-3 | CATRLEAGELFF | TGTGCCACCCGACTAGAGGCCGGGGAGCTGTTTTTT
TRBD2 | . | TRBJ2-5 | TRBV5-4 | CASSPGTSGGAREETQYF | TGTGCCAGCAGCCCCGGGACTAGCGGGGGGGCGAGGGAAGAGACCCAGTACTTC
TRBD2 | medium-sized | TRBJ2-5 | TRBV9 | CASSVGTTQETQYF | TGTGCCAGCAGCGTGGGGACTACCCAAGAGACCCAGTACTTC
TRBD1 | . | TRBJ1-1 | TRBV5-1 | CASSFRTGKNTEAFF | TGCGCCAGCAGCTTCAGGACAGGAAAGAACACTGAAGCTTTCTTT
. | few | TRBJ1-6 | TRBV7-8 | CASSSLGLGDSPLHF | TGTGCCAGCAGCTCCCTGGGACTGGGGGATTCACCCCTCCACTTT
. | . | TRBJ2-4 | TRBV5-5 | CASAPVGDIQYF | TGTGCCAGCGCACCCGTCGGGGACATTCAGTACTTC
. | few | TRBJ1-5 | TRBV21-1 | CASSKSVRNNQPQHF | TGTGCCAGCAGCAAATCGGTCAGGAACAATCAGCCCCAGCATTTT
. | . | TRBJ1-1 | TRBV5-1 | CASSLAGNTEAFF | TGCGCCAGCAGCTTGGCCGGGAACACTGAAGCTTTCTTT
. | . | TRBJ2-7 | TRBV28 | CASSSPRTVAYEQYF | TGTGCCAGCAGCTCCCCCCGGACAGTAGCCTACGAGCAGTACTTC
. | once | TRBJ1-1 | TRBV28 | CASSLYRGTEAFF | TGTGCCAGCAGTTTATACCGAGGCACTGAAGCTTTCTTT
TRBD1 | . | TRBJ2-7 | TRBV5-1 | CASRRSGQGSYEQYF | TGCGCCAGCAGGCGCTCCGGACAGGGCTCCTACGAGCAGTACTTC